The 28 T cell receptor beta chains reported below all come from one sample, sequenced in a study of cytomegalovirus exposure and HLA in healthy donors. Primers included in the PCR were 60 Vbeta and 13 Jbeta primers. Method: immunoSEQ multiplex PCR; TCRdb's copy keeps in-frame clones and lacks some. The data contain about 120,000 clones, under 90% of them singletons. Sequencing input: PBMCs. These receptors were obtained from a woman aged 30 to 39 in good health and CMV-seronegative.

The V and J genes are TRBV28 and TRBJ2-7; TRBD1 matches 9 bases. Germline V CDR1 and CDR2: MDHEN, SYDVKM. The CDR3 is 15 amino acids. The V and J ends lost 6 bases and 0 bases, in that order; junction bases with no gene match: 6. As DNA, the CDR3 is TGTGCCAGCAGACCGGGACAGGGCCTCTCCTACGAGCAGTACTTC. The encoded protein is CASRPGQGLSYEQYF.

The chain recombines TRBV2 with TRBJ1-4; the match to TRBD1 covers 8 bases. CDR1 and CDR2 from the germline V gene are SNHLY and FYNNEI. The CDR3 runs 13 residues. J lost 6 bases, V lost 6 bases, and 3 bases had no gene match. DNA for the CDR3: TGTGCCAGCAGGACAGGGGCCGATGAAAAACTGTTTTTT. Translation: CASRTGADEKLFF.

The J gene is TRBJ1-2, the V gene TRBV19; 8 bases map to TRBD1. CDR1 and CDR2 from the germline V gene are LNHDA and SQIVND (reference sequence). The CDR3 has 14 residues. J lost 4 bases, V lost 2 bases, and 3 bases had no gene match. This chain's CDR3 is CASSITDRVYGYTF. DNA for the CDR3: TGTGCCAGTAGTATAACGGACAGGGTCTATGGCTACACCTTC.

The rearrangement uses TRBV7-2 and TRBJ2-7; D is perhaps TRBD2 (6 bases). Deletions cut 5 bases from V and 3 bases from J, with 14 bases between. Germline V CDR1 and CDR2: SGHTA, FQGNSA. The length of the CDR3 is 14 residues. As DNA, the CDR3 is TGTGCCAGCAGCCGAACCTGGGACTTCTACGAGCAGTACTTC. Encoded protein: CASSRTWDFYEQYF.

The rearrangement links TRBV5-1 to TRBJ1-1; 8 nucleotides agree with TRBD1. J lost 0 bases, V lost 3 bases, and 4 bases had no gene match. This CDR3 contains 15 residues. CDR1 and CDR2 (germline): SGHRS, YFSETQ. CDR3 DNA sequence: TGCGCCAGCAGCTCCAGGGGGCGAGTGAACACTGAAGCTTTCTTT. Translation: CASSSRGRVNTEAFF.

CDR3 protein: CASSSGTSGYTDTQYF. DNA of the CDR3: TGTGCCAGCAGTTCAGGGACTAGCGGGTATACAGATACGCAGTATTTT. J is TRBJ2-3 and V is TRBV27; TRBD2 matches at 12 bases. The CDR3 consists of 16 residues. J lost 3 bases, V lost 4 bases, and 5 bases had no gene match. Germline-derived CDR1 and CDR2 are MNHEY and SMNVEV (reference sequence).

The rearrangement joins TRBV7-9 to TRBJ1-2, with 9 bases lining up with TRBD1. Germline values: CDR1 SEHNR, CDR2 FQNEAQ (reference sequence). The CDR3 is 17 amino acids. The ends lost 4 bases at V and 5 bases at J; junction bases unmatched: 14. Written as DNA, the CDR3 is TGTGCCAGCAGCTCCGGGACAGGGTCAATTCGTAGTTATGGCTACACCTTC. Residues: CASSSGTGSIRSYGYTF.

The gene calls are TRBV29-1 and TRBJ2-6; D possibly corresponds to TRBD1 (6 bases). V shed 4 bases and J shed 1 base, with 11 bases lying between them. This CDR3 region has 15 residues. Germline loops: CDR1 SQVTM, CDR2 ANQGSEA. CDR3: CSVVDDRSGANVLTF. For the CDR3, the DNA is TGCAGCGTTGTGGACGACAGGTCTGGGGCCAACGTCCTGACTTTC.

V usage is TRBV19 and J usage is TRBJ2-4, with TRBD1 as a possible D gene (6 bases). Germline CDR1 LNHDA, CDR2 SQIVND (reference sequence). V was cut by 5 bases and J by 1 base, with 12 bases left in between. The CDR3 consists of 15 residues. In DNA, the CDR3 is TGTGCCAGTAGTTTACAGGGCCCGGCCAAAAACATTCAGTACTTC. Residues: CASSLQGPAKNIQYF.

This sequence joins TRBV28 and TRBJ2-5; 8 bases are a match to TRBD2. The CDR3 sequence is 11 residues long. Germline-derived CDR1 and CDR2 are MDHEN and SYDVKM. V shed 10 bases and J 5 bases; nucleotides not matched to a gene: 3. This CDR3 reads CATSGGETQYF. Here the CDR3 DNA reads TGTGCCACCTCGGGGGGGGAGACCCAGTACTTC. The variable domain in full, completed from reference TRBV28 and TRBJ2-5, reads DVKVTQSSRYLVKRTGEKVFLECVQDMDHENMFWYRQDPGLGLRLIYFSYDVKMKEKGDIPEGYSVSREKKERFSLILESASTNQTSMYLCATSGGETQYFGPGTRLLVL.

The chain joins TRBV28 to TRBJ2-7, with TRBD2 matching over 7 bases. Germline CDR1 is MDHEN and CDR2 is SYDVKM. The CDR3 extends over 13 amino acids. V lost 7 bases, J lost 0 bases, and 3 bases stayed unmatched. CDR3: CASMSGTSYEQYF. The CDR3 bases are TGTGCCAGCATGAGCGGGACCTCCTACGAGCAGTACTTC.

The chain links TRBV7-9 to TRBJ1-5; the match to TRBD1 covers 7 bases. The V gene's germline CDR1 is SEHNR and CDR2 FQNEAQ (reference sequence). With 5 bases clipped from V and 4 bases from J, the junction kept 17 bases outside the gene matches. The CDR3 is 18 residues long. As DNA, the CDR3 is TGTGCCAGCAGCCAGGGGGGTGCGGGAAATCAGGGAAATCAGCCCCAGCATTTT. This sequence encodes CASSQGGAGNQGNQPQHF. Supplemented by reference TRBV7-9 and TRBJ1-5, the full variable domain reads DTGVSQNPRHKITKRGQNVTFRCDPISEHNRLYWYRQTLGQGPEFLTYFQNEAQLEKSRLLSDRFSAERPKGSFSTLEIQRTEQGDSAMYLCASSQGGAGNQGNQPQHFGDGTRLSIL.

The chain links TRBV28 to TRBJ2-6; 7 bases agree with TRBD1. The germline V gene has CDR1 MDHEN and CDR2 SYDVKM. V trimming: 4 bases; J trimming: 2 bases; junction bases outside the gene matches: 5. This CDR3 has 16 amino acids. The CDR3 is CASSSPTGTGANVLTF. The CDR3, as DNA: TGTGCCAGCAGTTCCCCGACAGGGACTGGGGCCAACGTCCTGACTTTC.

This clone showed up just once. The chain carries TRBV2 and TRBJ2-5; 12 bases are shared with TRBD2. The germline gives CDR1 SNHLY, CDR2 FYNNEI. This CDR3 is built from 16 residues. Trimming removed 4 bases from V and 5 bases from J; junction bases left unmatched: 8. The CDR3 is CASSGLAGVGGETQYF. The DNA for the CDR3 is TGTGCCAGCAGTGGACTAGCGGGAGTCGGAGGGGAGACCCAGTACTTC.

The V and J genes are TRBV28 and TRBJ2-5; 7 nucleotides agree with TRBD1. CDR3 length: 19 residues. Germline V gene lookup returns CDR1 MDHEN and CDR2 SYDVKM. Trimming cost V 5 bases and J 4 bases; bases outside gene matches: 22. The CDR3 reads CASSASHRGLHKPRETQYF. CDR3 in DNA: TGTGCCAGCAGTGCGTCCCACAGGGGTCTCCATAAACCTCGAGAGACCCAGTACTTC.

This clone showed up just once. The chain recombines TRBV6-6 with TRBJ2-1; weak D call: TRBD2 (6 bases). The germline gives CDR1 MNHNY, CDR2 SVGAGI (reference sequence). V lost 4 bases, J lost 1 base, and 11 bases lay in between. The CDR3 is 15 residues long. The CDR3 bases are TGTGCCAGCAGTTCCATGACTAGTTCCTACAATGAGCAGTTCTTC. The encoded protein is CASSSMTSSYNEQFF.

This sequence joins TRBV2 and TRBJ1-4; 7 bases agree with TRBD1. Per the germline V gene, CDR1 is SNHLY and CDR2 is FYNNEI. J lost 4 bases, V lost 6 bases, and 5 bases had no gene match. This CDR3 has 14 residues. In DNA, the CDR3 is TGTGCCAGCAGCCTACAGGGGAATAATGAAAAACTGTTTTTT. It yields the protein CASSLQGNNEKLFF.

This clone has only a few counts. V usage is TRBV2 and J usage is TRBJ1-3; unclear D gene. The germline V gene encodes CDR1 SNHLY and CDR2 FYNNEI. V lost 3 bases and J 3 bases, leaving 9 bases between the germline ends. CDR3 length: 14 amino acids. The CDR3, as DNA: TGTGCCAGCAGTGAGGAGGGTTATGGAAACACCATATATTTT. Its translation is CASSEEGYGNTIYF.

This clone has only one observation. The gene calls are TRBV28 and TRBJ2-2; 7 bases align to TRBD1. The CDR3 has 17 residues. The J segment lost 0 bases and the V segment lost 3 bases, leaving 7 bases of the junction unmatched. Germline V lookup: CDR1 MDHEN, CDR2 SYDVKM. DNA for the CDR3: TGTGCCAGCAGTTTTTACCGGGACAGTTCGAACACCGGGGAGCTGTTTTTT. This translates into CASSFYRDSSNTGELFF. The variable domain in full, with the rest retrieved from reference TRBV28 and TRBJ2-2, is DVKVTQSSRYLVKRTGEKVFLECVQDMDHENMFWYRQDPGLGLRLIYFSYDVKMKEKGDIPEGYSVSREKKERFSLILESASTNQTSMYLCASSFYRDSSNTGELFFGEGSRLTVL.

This clone has a handful of counts. This sample includes further DNA sequences coding for the same CDR3. V and J are TRBV9 and TRBJ2-7, with D unclear. The germline V gene has CDR1 SGDLS and CDR2 YYNGEE. This CDR3 comprises 13 residues. V was pared by 0 bases and J by 2 bases, with 6 bases between. DNA of the CDR3: TGTGCCAGCAGCGTAGGCCCTACCTACGAGCAGTACTTC. Protein sequence: CASSVGPTYEQYF.

CDR3 DNA: TGTGCCAGCAGTGTTAGAAATGAAAAACTGTTTTTT. Protein product: CASSVRNEKLFF. The chain uses TRBV2 and TRBJ1-4; D uncertain. The CDR3 length is 12 residues. Germline-derived CDR1 and CDR2 are SNHLY and FYNNEI. Trimming took off 4 bases at V and 5 bases at J, with 5 bases between the two ends.

This clone was observed a single time. This chain connects TRBV5-6 to TRBJ2-3; D may be TRBD1 (6 bases). The CDR3 length is 18 residues. Trimming removed 1 base from V and 4 bases from J, with 22 bases in between. From germline, CDR1 is SGHDT and CDR2 YYEEEE. CDR3: CASSLFGVRQGLADTQYF. The CDR3 nucleotides read TGTGCCAGCAGCTTGTTTGGGGTCCGTCAGGGGCTAGCAGATACGCAGTATTTT.

The chain couples TRBV6-1 to TRBJ2-1; TRBD1 agrees at 9 bases. The V gene end was trimmed by 5 bases and the J gene end by 6 bases; junction bases not matched to a gene: 8. Germline V gene sequence: CDR1 MNHNS, CDR2 SASEGT. CDR3 length: 15 residues. The CDR3 DNA reads as TGTGCCAGCAGTCTACAGGGGGCATGGGGCAATGAGCAGTTCTTC. It is translated as CASSLQGAWGNEQFF.

The V and J genes are TRBV7-9 and TRBJ2-3, with D possibly matching TRBD2 (5 bases). The length of the CDR3 is 14 residues. The V gene's germline CDR1 is SEHNR and CDR2 FQNEAQ (reference sequence). V dropped 4 bases and J dropped 1 base, with 9 bases sitting between them. The CDR3 is CASSYEGGTDTQYF. CDR3 nucleotides: TGTGCCAGCAGCTATGAGGGTGGCACAGATACGCAGTATTTT. Drawing the rest from reference TRBV7-9 and TRBJ2-3, the complete variable domain is DTGVSQNPRHKITKRGQNVTFRCDPISEHNRLYWYRQTLGQGPEFLTYFQNEAQLEKSRLLSDRFSAERPKGSFSTLEIQRTEQGDSAMYLCASSYEGGTDTQYFGPGTRLTVL.

The J gene is TRBJ1-5, the V gene TRBV28; the D gene is possibly TRBD1 (5 bases). V was clipped by 1 base and J by 0 bases, with 7 bases between them. This CDR3 comprises 15 residues. Per germline, CDR1 MDHEN and CDR2 SYDVKM. The CDR3 region has the DNA TGTGCCAGCAGTTTATCGGGGGGTAGCAATCAGCCCCAGCATTTT. Its protein product is CASSLSGGSNQPQHF. Full variable domain (rest looked up from reference TRBV28 and TRBJ1-5): DVKVTQSSRYLVKRTGEKVFLECVQDMDHENMFWYRQDPGLGLRLIYFSYDVKMKEKGDIPEGYSVSREKKERFSLILESASTNQTSMYLCASSLSGGSNQPQHFGDGTRLSIL.

The chain recombines TRBV19 with TRBJ1-5, with 12 bases lining up with TRBD1. Trimming took 3 bases from V and 4 from J; bases not matched to a gene: 4. The CDR3 has 16 amino acids. Germline V gene sequence: CDR1 LNHDA, CDR2 SQIVND (reference sequence). CDR3 nucleotide sequence: TGTGCCAGTAGTATGGGGGACAGGGGGCGAAATCAGCCCCAGCATTTT. It is translated as CASSMGDRGRNQPQHF.

The chain uses TRBV5-4 and TRBJ1-2; TRBD1 agrees at 10 bases. Germline loops: CDR1 SGHNT, CDR2 YYREEE (reference sequence). V trimming: 4 bases; J trimming: 5 bases; junction bases outside the gene matches: 8. The CDR3 is 15 amino acids. CDR3 sequence reads: CASSPPTGGVYGYTF. As DNA, the CDR3 is TGTGCCAGCAGCCCCCCGACAGGGGGCGTTTATGGCTACACCTTC.

The rearrangement joins TRBV25-1 to TRBJ1-2; D not certain. V was pared by 3 bases and J by 7 bases, with 3 bases between. Germline CDR1 MGHDK, CDR2 SYGVNS. The CDR3 extends over 10 amino acids. The chain's CDR3 is CASSDSGYTF. CDR3 nucleotide sequence: TGTGCCAGCAGTGACAGTGGCTACACCTTC.